This record concerns one T cell receptor beta chain sequence. Its specificity is not known. This record comes from a study of vaccination and CD4 T cells after COVID-19. Germline V gene sequence: CDR1 SGHDN, CDR2 FVKESK. The CDR3 is made up of 15 amino acids. Trimming took 4 bases from V and 4 from J; bases not matched to a gene: 7. Treatment here: roughly 11-day PBMC culture with coronavirus spike peptide pools or control peptides (ViraFEST assay). ViraFEST expanded antigen-specific T cells with peptide pools, then sequenced TCRs. Per well, around 2 million PBMCs were cultured in the presence of roughly 9.1 IU/ml IL-2 and around 9.5 ug/ml peptide pools. Fresh IL-2 medium was used to replace half of the medium on days 3 and 7. Sequencing of the DNA from cultured CD4+ T cells was carried out with the Oncomine TCR Beta short-read assay. Cultured CD4+ T cells yielded the extracted genomic DNA. MiXCR, applied by TCRdb to the PCR reads, yields one record per CDR3 protein. This sample has roughly 15,000 distinct CDR3 sequences, with around 45% found just once.

The source of this sequence is a human donor who received a COVID-19 vaccine. The sequences come from CD4+ T cells from blood, cultured in vitro, collected before SARS-CoV-2 vaccination. The chain recombines TRBV14 with TRBJ2-5, with 9 bases that match TRBD1. The CDR3 DNA sequence: TGTGCCAGCAGCCCGGACAGGGGAGGCGGAGAGACCCAGTACTTC. Protein product: CASSPDRGGGETQYF.